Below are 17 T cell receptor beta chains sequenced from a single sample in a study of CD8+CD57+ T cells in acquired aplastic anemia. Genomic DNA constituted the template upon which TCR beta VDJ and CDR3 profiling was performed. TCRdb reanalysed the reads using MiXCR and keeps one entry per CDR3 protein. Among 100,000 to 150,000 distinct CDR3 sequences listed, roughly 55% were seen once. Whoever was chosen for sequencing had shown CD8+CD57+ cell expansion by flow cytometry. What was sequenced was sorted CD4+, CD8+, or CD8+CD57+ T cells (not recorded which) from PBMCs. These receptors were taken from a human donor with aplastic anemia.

The CDR3 sequence: CASSLQGAAYEQYF. The CDR3 nucleotides read TGTGCCAGCAGCCTTCAGGGGGCGGCCTACGAGCAGTACTTC. This chain connects TRBV2 to TRBJ2-7; 8 bases map to TRBD1. The CDR3 runs to 14 residues. Germline lookup yields CDR1 SNHLY and CDR2 FYNNEI. J lost 2 bases, V lost 6 bases, and 6 bases had no gene match.

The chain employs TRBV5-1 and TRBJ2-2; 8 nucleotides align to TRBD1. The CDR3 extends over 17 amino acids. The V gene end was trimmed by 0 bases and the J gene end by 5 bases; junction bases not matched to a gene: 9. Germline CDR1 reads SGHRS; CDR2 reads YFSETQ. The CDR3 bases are TGCGCCAGCAGCTTGGGGTCTCGGACAGGGAGGACCGGGGAGCTGTTTTTT. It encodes CASSLGSRTGRTGELFF.

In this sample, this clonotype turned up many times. The CDR3 DNA follows: TGTGCCAGTACCCCATCCCTTTGGCGGGAGGTGGGCAACGAGCAGTACTTC. This gives the protein CASTPSLWREVGNEQYF. The chain couples TRBV19 to TRBJ2-7, with 8 bases aligning to TRBD2. The J segment lost 5 bases and the V segment lost 7 bases, leaving 19 bases of the junction unmatched. Germline-derived CDR1 and CDR2 are LNHDA and SQIVND (reference sequence). The CDR3 length is 17 residues.

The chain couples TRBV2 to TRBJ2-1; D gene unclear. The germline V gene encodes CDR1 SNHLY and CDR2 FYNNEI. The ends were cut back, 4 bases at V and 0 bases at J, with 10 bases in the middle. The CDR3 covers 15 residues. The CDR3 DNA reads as TGTGCCAGCAGTGCGGCACGGAGCTCCTACAATGAGCAGTTCTTC. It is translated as CASSAARSSYNEQFF.

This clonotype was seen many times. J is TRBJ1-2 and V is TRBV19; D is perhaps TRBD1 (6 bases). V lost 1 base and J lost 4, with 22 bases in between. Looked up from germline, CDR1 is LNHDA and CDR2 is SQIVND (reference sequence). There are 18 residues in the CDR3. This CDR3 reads CASSIVPPGKGGIYGYTF. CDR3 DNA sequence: TGTGCCAGTAGTATAGTGCCCCCGGGGAAAGGGGGGATCTATGGCTACACCTTC.

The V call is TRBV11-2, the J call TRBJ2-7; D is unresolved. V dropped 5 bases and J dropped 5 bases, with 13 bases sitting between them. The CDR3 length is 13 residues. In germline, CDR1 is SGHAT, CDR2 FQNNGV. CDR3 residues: CASSPTSGHEQYF. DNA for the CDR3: TGTGCCAGCAGCCCCACGTCGGGCCACGAGCAGTACTTC.

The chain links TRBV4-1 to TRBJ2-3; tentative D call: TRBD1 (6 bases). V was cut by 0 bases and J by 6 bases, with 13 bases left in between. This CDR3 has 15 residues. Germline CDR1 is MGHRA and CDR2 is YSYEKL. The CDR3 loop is CASSQEQGLGDTQYF. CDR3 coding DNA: TGCGCCAGCAGCCAAGAGCAGGGGCTGGGGGATACGCAGTATTTT.

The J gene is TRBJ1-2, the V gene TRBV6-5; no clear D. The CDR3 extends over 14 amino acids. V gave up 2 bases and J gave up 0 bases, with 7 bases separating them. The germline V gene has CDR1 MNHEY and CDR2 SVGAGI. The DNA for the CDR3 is TGTGCCAGCAGTTACCCGGAAGCTAACTATGGCTACACCTTC. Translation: CASSYPEANYGYTF.

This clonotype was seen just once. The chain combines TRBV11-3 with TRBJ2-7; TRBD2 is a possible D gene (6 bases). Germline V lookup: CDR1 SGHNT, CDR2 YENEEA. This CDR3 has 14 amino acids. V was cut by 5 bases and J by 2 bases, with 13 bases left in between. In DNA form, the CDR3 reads TGTGCCAGCAGCGTACTAGCCTTTACCTACGAGCAGTACTTC. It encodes CASSVLAFTYEQYF.

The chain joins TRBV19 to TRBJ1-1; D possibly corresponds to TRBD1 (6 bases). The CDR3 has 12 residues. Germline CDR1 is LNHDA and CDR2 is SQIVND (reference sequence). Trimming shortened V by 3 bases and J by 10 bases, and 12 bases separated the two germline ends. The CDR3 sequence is CASSMIEGGAFF. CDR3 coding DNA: TGTGCCAGTAGTATGATTGAAGGGGGAGCTTTCTTT.

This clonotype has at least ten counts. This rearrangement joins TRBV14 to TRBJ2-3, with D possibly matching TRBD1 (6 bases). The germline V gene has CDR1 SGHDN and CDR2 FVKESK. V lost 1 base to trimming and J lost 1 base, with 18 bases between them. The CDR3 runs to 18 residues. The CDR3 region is CASSQATYRVTGTDTQYF. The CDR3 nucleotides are TGTGCCAGCAGCCAAGCCACATACAGGGTAACAGGCACAGATACGCAGTATTTT.

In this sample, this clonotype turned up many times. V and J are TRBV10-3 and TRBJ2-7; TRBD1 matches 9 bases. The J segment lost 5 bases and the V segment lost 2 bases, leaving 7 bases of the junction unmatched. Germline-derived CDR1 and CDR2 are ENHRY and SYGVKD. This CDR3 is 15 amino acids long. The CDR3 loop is CAISEPGTGLDEQYF. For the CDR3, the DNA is TGTGCCATCAGTGAGCCAGGGACAGGGCTTGACGAGCAGTACTTC.

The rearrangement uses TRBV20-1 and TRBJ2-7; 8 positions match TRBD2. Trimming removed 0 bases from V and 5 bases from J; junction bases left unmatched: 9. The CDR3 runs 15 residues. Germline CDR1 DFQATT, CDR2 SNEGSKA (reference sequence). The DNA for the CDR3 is TGCAGTGCTAGAGAACTAGAGCGGGAGTGGCACGAGCAGTACTTC. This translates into CSARELEREWHEQYF.

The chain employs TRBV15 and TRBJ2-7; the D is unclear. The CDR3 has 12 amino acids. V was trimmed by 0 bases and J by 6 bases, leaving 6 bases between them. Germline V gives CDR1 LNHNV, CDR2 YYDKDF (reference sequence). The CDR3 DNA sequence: TGTGCCACCAGCAGAGATGGGCGCGAGCAGTACTTC. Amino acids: CATSRDGREQYF.

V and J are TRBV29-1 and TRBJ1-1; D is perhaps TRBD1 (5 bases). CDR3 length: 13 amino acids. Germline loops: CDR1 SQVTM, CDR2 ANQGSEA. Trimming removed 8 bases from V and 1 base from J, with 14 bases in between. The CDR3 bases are TGCAGCACCCGGGACCGTAAGAACACTGAAGCTTTCTTT. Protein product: CSTRDRKNTEAFF.

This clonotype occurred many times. The CDR3 bases are TGTGCCAGCCGTGGGACACGCGGAAACACCATATATTTT. Amino acid sequence: CASRGTRGNTIYF. The rearrangement joins TRBV12-3 or TRBV12-4 to TRBJ1-3; D might be TRBD1 (6 bases). This CDR3 comprises 13 residues. V was pared by 8 bases and J by 4 bases, with 12 bases between.

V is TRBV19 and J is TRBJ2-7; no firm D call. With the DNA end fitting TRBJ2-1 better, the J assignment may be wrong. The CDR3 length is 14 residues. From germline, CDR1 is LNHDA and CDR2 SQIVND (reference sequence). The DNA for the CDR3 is TGTGCCAGTAGTCCCCCGGACGGCTACAATGAGCAGTTCTTC. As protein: CASSPPDGYNEQFF.